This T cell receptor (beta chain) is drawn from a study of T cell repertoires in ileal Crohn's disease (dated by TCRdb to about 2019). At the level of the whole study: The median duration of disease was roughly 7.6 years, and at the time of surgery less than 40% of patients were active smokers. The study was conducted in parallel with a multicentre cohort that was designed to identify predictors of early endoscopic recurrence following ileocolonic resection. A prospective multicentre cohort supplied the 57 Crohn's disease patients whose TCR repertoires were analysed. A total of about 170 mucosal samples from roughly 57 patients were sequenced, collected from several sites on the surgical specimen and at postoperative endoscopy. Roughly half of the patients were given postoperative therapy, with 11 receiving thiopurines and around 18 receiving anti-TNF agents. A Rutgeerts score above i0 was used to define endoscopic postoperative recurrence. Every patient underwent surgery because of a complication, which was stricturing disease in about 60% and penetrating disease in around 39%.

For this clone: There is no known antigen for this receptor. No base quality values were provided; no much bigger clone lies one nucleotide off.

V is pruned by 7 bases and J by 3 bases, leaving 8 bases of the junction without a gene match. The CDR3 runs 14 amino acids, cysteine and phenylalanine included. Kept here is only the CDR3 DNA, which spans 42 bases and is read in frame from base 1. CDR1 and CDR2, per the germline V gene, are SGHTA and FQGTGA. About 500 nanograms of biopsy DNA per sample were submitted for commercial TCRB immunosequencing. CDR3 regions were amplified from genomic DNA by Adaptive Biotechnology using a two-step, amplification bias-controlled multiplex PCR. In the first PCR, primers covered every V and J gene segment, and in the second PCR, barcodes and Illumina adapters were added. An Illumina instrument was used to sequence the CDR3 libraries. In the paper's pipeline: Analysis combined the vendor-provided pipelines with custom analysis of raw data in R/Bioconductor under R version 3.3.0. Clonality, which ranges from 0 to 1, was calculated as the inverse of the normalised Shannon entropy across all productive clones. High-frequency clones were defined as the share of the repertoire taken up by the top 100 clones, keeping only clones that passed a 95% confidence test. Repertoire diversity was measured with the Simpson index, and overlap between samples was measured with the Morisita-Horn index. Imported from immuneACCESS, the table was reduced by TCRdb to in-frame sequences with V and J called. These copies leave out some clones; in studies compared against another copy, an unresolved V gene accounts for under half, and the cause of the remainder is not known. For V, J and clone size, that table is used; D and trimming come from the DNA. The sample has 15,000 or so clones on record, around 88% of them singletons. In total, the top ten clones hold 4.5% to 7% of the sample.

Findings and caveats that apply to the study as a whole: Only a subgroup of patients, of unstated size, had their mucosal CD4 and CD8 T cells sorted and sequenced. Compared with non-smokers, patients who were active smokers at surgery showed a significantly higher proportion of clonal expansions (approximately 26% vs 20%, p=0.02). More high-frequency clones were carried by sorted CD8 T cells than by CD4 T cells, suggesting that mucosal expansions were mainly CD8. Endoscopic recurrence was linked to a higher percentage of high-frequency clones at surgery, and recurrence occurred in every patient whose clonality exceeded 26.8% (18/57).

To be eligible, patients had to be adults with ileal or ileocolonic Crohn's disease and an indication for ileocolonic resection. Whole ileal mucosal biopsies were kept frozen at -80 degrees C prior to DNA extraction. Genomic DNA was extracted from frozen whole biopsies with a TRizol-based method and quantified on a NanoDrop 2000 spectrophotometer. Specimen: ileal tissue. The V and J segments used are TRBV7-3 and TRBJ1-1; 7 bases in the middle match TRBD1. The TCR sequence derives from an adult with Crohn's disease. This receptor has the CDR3 CASTKDRSHTEAFF. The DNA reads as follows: TGTGCCAGCACCAAGGACAGGAGTCACACTGAAGCTTTCTTT. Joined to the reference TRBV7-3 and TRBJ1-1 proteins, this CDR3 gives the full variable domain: GAGVSQTPSNKVTEKGKYVELRCDPISGHTALYWYRQSLGQGPEFLIYFQGTGAADDSGLPNDRFFAVRPEGSVSTLKIQRTERGDSAVYLCASTKDRSHTEAFFGQGTRLTVV.